Listed below are T cell receptor beta chains from one sample, sequenced in a study of shared clonotypes between healthy human individuals. Sequencing was performed with immunoSEQ multiplex PCR; in TCRdb, only in-frame clones are kept and a portion is missing. The sample contains some 650,000 clones, roughly 97% of which appear only once. The sample consisted of naive CD4+ T cells sorted from blood. The source is a woman between 25 and 40 years old in good health. Both conserved end residues are part of each CDR3. The order of the fields is D gene, V gene, J gene, clone size, CDR3 protein, CDR3 DNA. The D gene is left open where the match is weak. For some rows the clone size is stated as once, few or many, or as a class when expanded; others skip it.

-	TRBV28	TRBJ2-5	-	CASSLSRVVGETQYF	TGTGCCAGCAGTTTATCCCGCGTAGTTGGGGAGACCCAGTACTTC
-	TRBV15	TRBJ2-7	-	CATSRDPEMQGRYEQYF	TGTGCCACCAGCAGAGATCCGGAAATGCAGGGAAGGTACGAGCAGTACTTC
-	TRBV5-1	TRBJ1-3	-	CASSEGTAGNTIYF	TGCGCCAGCAGCGAGGGGACCGCTGGAAACACCATATATTTT
TRBD2	TRBV10-3	TRBJ2-7	-	CAIRREAGSSYEQYF	TGTGCCATCAGACGGGAAGCGGGATCGTCCTACGAGCAGTACTTC
TRBD2	TRBV28	TRBJ2-2	-	CASSLLGWSGRVRIGELFF	TGTGCCAGCAGTCTCCTTGGTTGGAGCGGGAGGGTAAGGATCGGGGAGCTGTTTTTT
TRBD1	TRBV28	TRBJ2-7	-	CASSLDRGWYEQYF	TGTGCCAGCAGCTTAGACAGGGGGTGGTACGAGCAGTACTTC
-	TRBV11-1	TRBJ2-5	-	CASSLGHLSQTQYF	TGTGCCAGCAGCCTAGGGCATTTGAGCCAGACCCAGTACTTC
-	TRBV6-1	TRBJ2-4	-	CASSEATRSKNIQYF	TGTGCCAGCAGTGAAGCGACTAGATCCAAAAACATTCAGTACTTC
-	TRBV2	TRBJ2-5	-	CASRVTRAGETQYF	TGTGCCAGCAGAGTAACTAGAGCGGGAGAGACCCAGTACTTC
TRBD1	TRBV5-1	TRBJ1-4	-	CASSLGQGSEKLFF	TGCGCCAGCAGCTTGGGACAGGGTTCTGAAAAACTGTTTTTT
TRBD1	TRBV10-1	TRBJ2-7	-	CASSADRAPYEQYF	TGCGCCAGCAGTGCGGACAGGGCCCCCTACGAGCAGTACTTC
-	TRBV4-1	TRBJ1-5	-	CASSQEGYQPQHF	TGCGCCAGCAGCCAAGAGGGGTATCAGCCCCAGCATTTT
-	TRBV28	TRBJ1-5	-	CASSFNRPQHF	TGTGCCAGCAGTTTTAACCGGCCCCAGCATTTT
-	TRBV9	TRBJ1-1	-	CASSPRRGDWVTNKAFF	TGTGCCAGCAGCCCTCGTAGAGGGGACTGGGTGACCAACAAAGCTTTCTTT
TRBD2	TRBV5-1	TRBJ2-5	few	CASSLAGGETQYF	TGCGCCAGCAGCCTAGCGGGAGGGGAGACCCAGTACTTC
-	TRBV2	TRBJ1-4	-	CASSWGGPSNEKLFF	TGTGCCAGCAGTTGGGGTGGTCCTTCTAATGAAAAACTGTTTTTT
-	TRBV18	TRBJ1-5	once	CASSPESGKVNQPQHF	TGTGCCAGCTCACCAGAGTCCGGGAAAGTCAATCAGCCCCAGCATTTT
TRBD1	TRBV5-1	TRBJ1-5	-	CASSLTGEQPQHF	TGCGCCAGCAGCTTAACAGGGGAACAGCCCCAGCATTTT
-	TRBV6-1	TRBJ2-6	-	CASSGSRQSYSGANVLTF	TGTGCCAGCAGTGGGAGCCGACAGTCTTACTCTGGGGCCAACGTCCTGACTTTC
-	TRBV28	TRBJ2-3	-	CASSVYREPRNTQYF	TGTGCCAGCAGTGTGTACAGGGAACCCAGAAATACGCAGTATTTT
TRBD2	TRBV5-1	TRBJ2-3	once	CASSPNAASGRRDTQYF	TGCGCCAGCAGCCCAAATGCGGCTAGCGGGAGGCGAGATACGCAGTATTTT
TRBD1	TRBV28	TRBJ2-7	-	CASRRQGAYEQYF	TGTGCCAGCAGAAGACAGGGGGCTTACGAGCAGTACTTC
-	TRBV5-1	TRBJ2-1	-	CASSFVGPLGAYNEQFF	TGCGCCAGCAGCTTTGTGGGACCCCTAGGGGCCTACAATGAGCAGTTCTTC
-	TRBV28	TRBJ2-5	-	CASSFREATQYF	TGTGCCAGCAGTTTCCGAGAGGCGACCCAGTACTTC
-	TRBV30	TRBJ1-1	-	CAWSVSSLTGAFF	TGTGCCTGGAGTGTATCTTCCTTGACGGGAGCTTTCTTT
TRBD2	TRBV5-1	TRBJ2-1	-	CASSLDAGGSYNEQFF	TGCGCCAGCAGCTTGGATGCGGGGGGCTCCTACAATGAGCAGTTCTTC
-	TRBV28	TRBJ1-5	-	CASRGGGTIRPQHF	TGTGCCAGCAGGGGCGGGGGTACAATCAGGCCCCAGCATTTT
-	TRBV18	TRBJ2-2	-	CASSPGTGELFF	TGTGCCAGCTCACCAGGCACCGGGGAGCTGTTTTTT
TRBD1	TRBV19	TRBJ2-3	-	CASSIFPARQGAWGDTQYF	TGTGCCAGTAGTATTTTCCCGGCGAGACAGGGGGCCTGGGGAGATACGCAGTATTTT
TRBD1	TRBV20-1	TRBJ1-2	-	CGSQGAWGYTF	TGCGGATCGCAGGGGGCATGGGGCTACACCTTC
-	TRBV9	TRBJ1-2	-	CASSAQDWGRYGYTF	TGTGCCAGCAGCGCTCAAGACTGGGGGCGATATGGCTACACCTTC
TRBD2	TRBV9	TRBJ2-1	-	CASSVQAGGLAFEQFF	TGTGCCAGCAGCGTCCAAGCGGGAGGGCTAGCCTTTGAGCAGTTCTTC
-	TRBV28	TRBJ1-2	-	CASSLGGAGYGYTF	TGTGCCAGCAGTTTGGGGGGCGCTGGCTATGGCTACACCTTC